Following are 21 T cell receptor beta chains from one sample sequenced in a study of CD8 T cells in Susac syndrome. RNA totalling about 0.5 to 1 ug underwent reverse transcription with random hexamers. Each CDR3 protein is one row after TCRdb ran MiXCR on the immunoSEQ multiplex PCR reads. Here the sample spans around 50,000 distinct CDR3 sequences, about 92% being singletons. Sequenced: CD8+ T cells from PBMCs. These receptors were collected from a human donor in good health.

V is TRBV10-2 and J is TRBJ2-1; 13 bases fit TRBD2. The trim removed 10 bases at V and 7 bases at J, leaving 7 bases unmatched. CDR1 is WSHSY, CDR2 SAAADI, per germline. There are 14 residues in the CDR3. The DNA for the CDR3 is TGCGCCACCTACGGGACTAGCGGGACTAATGAGCAGTTCTTC. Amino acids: CATYGTSGTNEQFF.

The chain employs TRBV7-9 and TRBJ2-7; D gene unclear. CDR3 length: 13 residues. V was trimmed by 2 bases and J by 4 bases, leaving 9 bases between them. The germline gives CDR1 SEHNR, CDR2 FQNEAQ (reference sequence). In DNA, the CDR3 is TGTGCCAGCAGCTTAACGACGGAGTACGAGCAGTACTTC. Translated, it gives CASSLTTEYEQYF.

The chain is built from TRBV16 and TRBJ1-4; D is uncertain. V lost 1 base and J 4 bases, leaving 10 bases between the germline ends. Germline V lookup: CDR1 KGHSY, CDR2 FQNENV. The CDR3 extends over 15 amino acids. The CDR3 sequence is CASSQFKASNEKLFF. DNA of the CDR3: TGTGCCAGCAGCCAATTCAAGGCGAGTAATGAAAAACTGTTTTTT.

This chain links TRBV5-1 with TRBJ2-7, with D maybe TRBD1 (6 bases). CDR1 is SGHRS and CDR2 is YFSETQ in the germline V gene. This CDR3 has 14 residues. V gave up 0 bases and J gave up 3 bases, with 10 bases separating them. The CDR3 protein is CASSLATGFYEQYF. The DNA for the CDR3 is TGCGCCAGCAGCTTGGCCACAGGGTTCTACGAGCAGTACTTC.

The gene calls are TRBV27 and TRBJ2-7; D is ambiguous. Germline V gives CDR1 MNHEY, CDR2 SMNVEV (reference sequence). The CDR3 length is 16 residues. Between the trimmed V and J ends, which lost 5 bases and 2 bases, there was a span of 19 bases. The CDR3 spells CASSPTIRAWTYEQYF. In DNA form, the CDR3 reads TGTGCCAGCAGTCCCACTATCCGGGCCTGGACCTACGAGCAGTACTTC.

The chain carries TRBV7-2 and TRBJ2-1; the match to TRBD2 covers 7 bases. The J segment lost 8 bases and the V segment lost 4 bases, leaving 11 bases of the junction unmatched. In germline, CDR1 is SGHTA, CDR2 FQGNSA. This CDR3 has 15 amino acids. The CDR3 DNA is TGTGCCAGCAGCTCCGCCGGCGGGAGCGGCGATGAGCAGTTCTTC. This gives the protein CASSSAGGSGDEQFF. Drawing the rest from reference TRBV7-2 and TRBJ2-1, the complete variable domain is GAGVSQSPSNKVTEKGKDVELRCDPISGHTALYWYRQSLGQGLEFLIYFQGNSAPDKSGLPSDRFSAERTGGSVSTLTIQRTQQEDSAVYLCASSSAGGSGDEQFFGPGTRLTVL.

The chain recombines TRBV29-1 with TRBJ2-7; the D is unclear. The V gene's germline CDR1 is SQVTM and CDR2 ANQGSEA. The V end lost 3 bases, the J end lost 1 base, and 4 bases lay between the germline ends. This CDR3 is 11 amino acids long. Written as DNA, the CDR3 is TGCAGCGTTGATATTTCCTACGAGCAGTACTTC. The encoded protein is CSVDISYEQYF.

For the CDR3, the DNA is TGCGCCAGCAGATGGGAGGGGGAGCAGTACTTC. This codes for CASRWEGEQYF. V is TRBV5-1 and J is TRBJ2-7; TRBD2 matches 7 bases. Germline V lookup: CDR1 SGHRS, CDR2 YFSETQ. Trimming cost V 5 bases and J 7 bases; bases outside gene matches: 3. The CDR3 has 11 residues.

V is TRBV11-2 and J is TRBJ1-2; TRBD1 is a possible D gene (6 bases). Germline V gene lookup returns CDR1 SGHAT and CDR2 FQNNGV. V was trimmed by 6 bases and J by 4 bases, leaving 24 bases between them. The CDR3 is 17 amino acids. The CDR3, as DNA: TGTGCCAGCAGAACCGAGGGAGGGGGTTGGGTCTCCTATGGCTACACCTTC. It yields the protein CASRTEGGGWVSYGYTF.

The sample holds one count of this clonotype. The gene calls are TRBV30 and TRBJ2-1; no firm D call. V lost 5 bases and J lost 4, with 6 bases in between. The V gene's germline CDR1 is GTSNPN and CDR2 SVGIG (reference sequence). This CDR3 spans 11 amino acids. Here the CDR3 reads CAWLLYNEQFF. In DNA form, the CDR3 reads TGTGCCTGGCTACTATACAATGAGCAGTTCTTC. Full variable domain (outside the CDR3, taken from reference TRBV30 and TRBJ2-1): SQTIHQWPATLVQPVGSPLSLECTVEGTSNPNLYWYRQAAGRGLQLLFYSVGIGQISSEVPQNLSASRPQDRQFILSSKKLLLSDSGFYLCAWLLYNEQFFGPGTRLTVL.

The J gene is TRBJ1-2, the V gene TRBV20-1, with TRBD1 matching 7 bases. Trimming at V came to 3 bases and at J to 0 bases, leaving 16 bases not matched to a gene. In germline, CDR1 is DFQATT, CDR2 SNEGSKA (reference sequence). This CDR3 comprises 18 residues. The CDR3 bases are TGCAGTGCTAGTGATATCGGCAGTGCTGGGACAGCTAACTATGGCTACACCTTC. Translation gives CSASDIGSAGTANYGYTF.

The CDR3 region is CASSDNRVNQPQHF. The CDR3 DNA reads TGTGCCAGCAGCGATAACAGAGTTAATCAGCCCCAGCATTTT. The J gene is TRBJ1-5, the V gene TRBV7-9; no clear D gene. Per the germline V gene, CDR1 is SEHNR and CDR2 is FQNEAQ (reference sequence). V was shortened by 5 bases and J by 4 bases, with 12 bases between the two germline ends. This CDR3 spans 14 amino acids.

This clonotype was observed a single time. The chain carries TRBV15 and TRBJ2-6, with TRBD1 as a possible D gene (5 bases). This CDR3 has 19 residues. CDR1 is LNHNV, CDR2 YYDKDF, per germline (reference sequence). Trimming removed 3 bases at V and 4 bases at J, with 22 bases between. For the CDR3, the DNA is TGTGCCACCAGCAGCGCCATCTCCAGGGTCACCTGGGGGGCCAACGTCCTGACTTTC. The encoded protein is CATSSAISRVTWGANVLTF. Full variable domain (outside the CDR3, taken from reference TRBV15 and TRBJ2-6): DAMVIQNPRYQVTQFGKPVTLSCSQTLNHNVMYWYQQKSSQAPKLLFHYYDKDFNNEADTPDNFQSRRPNTSFCFLDIRSPGLGDTAMYLCATSSAISRVTWGANVLTFGAGSRLTVL.

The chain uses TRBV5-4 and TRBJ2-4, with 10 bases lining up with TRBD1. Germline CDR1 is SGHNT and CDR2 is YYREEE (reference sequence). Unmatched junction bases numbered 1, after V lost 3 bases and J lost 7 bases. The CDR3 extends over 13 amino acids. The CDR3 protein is CASSWDRGNIQYF. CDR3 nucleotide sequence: TGTGCCAGCAGCTGGGACAGGGGTAACATTCAGTACTTC.

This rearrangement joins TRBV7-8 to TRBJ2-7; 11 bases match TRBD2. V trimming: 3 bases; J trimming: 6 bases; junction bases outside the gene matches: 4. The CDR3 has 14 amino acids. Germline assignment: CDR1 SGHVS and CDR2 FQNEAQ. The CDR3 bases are TGTGCCAGCAGCTTCGGACTAGCGGGTAGCGAGCAGTACTTC. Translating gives CASSFGLAGSEQYF.

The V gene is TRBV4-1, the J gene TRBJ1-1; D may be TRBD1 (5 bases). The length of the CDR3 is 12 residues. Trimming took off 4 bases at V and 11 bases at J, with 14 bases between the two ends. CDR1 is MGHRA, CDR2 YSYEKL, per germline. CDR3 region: CASSLHRDRAFF. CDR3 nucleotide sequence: TGCGCCAGCAGCCTCCACCGGGACCGGGCTTTCTTT.

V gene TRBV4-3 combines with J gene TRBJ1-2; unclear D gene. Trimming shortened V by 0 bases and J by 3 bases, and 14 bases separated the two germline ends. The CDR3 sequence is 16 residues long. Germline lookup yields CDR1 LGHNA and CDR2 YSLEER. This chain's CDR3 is CASSQDQGRFHYGYTF. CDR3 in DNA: TGCGCCAGCAGCCAAGATCAAGGCAGATTTCACTATGGCTACACCTTC.

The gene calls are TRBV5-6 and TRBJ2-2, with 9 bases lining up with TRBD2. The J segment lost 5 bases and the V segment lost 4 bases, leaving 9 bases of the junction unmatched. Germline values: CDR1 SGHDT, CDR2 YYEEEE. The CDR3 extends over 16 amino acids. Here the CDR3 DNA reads TGTGCCAGCAGCCACACCAATAGCGGGAGTACCGGGGAGCTGTTTTTT. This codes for CASSHTNSGSTGELFF.

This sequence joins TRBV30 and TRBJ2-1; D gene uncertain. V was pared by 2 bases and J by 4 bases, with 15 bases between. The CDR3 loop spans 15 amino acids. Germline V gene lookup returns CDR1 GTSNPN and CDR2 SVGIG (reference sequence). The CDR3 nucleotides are TGTGCCTGGAGTCGCCGGGTCAGAATGTACAATGAGCAGTTCTTC. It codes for CAWSRRVRMYNEQFF.

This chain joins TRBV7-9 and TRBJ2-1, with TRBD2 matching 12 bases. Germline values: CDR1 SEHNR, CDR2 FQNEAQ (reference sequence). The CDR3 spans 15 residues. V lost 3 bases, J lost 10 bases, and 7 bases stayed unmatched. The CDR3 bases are TGTGCCAGCAGCTTTTCCTTAGGACTAGCGGGGGAGCAGTTCTTC. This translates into CASSFSLGLAGEQFF.

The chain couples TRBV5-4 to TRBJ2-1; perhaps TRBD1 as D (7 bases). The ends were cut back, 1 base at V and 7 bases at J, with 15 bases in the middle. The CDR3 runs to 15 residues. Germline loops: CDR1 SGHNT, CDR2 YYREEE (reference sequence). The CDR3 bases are TGTGCCAGCAGCTTGACAGGGGCGGGATTAAATGAGCAGTTCTTC. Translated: CASSLTGAGLNEQFF.